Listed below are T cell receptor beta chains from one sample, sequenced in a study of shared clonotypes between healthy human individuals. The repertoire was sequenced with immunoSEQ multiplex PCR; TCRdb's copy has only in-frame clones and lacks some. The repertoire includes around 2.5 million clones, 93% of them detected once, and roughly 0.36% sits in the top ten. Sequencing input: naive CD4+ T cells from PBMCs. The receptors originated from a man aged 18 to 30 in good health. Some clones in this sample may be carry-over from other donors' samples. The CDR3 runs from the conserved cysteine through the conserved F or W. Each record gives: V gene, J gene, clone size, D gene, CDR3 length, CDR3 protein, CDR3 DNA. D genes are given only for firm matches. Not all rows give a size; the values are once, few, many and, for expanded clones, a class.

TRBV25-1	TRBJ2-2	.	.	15	CASSAATKITGELFF	TGTGCCAGCTCAGCGGCCACGAAGATCACCGGGGAGCTGTTTTTT
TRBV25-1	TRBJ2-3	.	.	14	CASSELTSTDTQYF	TGTGCCAGCAGTGAATTGACATCCACGGATACGCAGTATTTT
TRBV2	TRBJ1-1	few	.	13	CASMDGGQFEAFF	TGTGCCAGCATGGACGGTGGACAGTTTGAAGCTTTCTTT
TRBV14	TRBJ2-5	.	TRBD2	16	CASSQEAGLRAGTQYF	TGTGCCAGCAGCCAGGAAGCGGGGCTGAGGGCTGGGACCCAGTACTTC
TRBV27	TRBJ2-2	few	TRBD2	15	CASRKGLAGTGELFF	TGTGCCAGCAGAAAAGGACTAGCTGGCACCGGGGAGCTGTTTTTT
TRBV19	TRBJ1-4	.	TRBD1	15	CASLVRGTGGEKLFF	TGTGCCAGTTTGGTTCGCGGGACAGGGGGCGAAAAACTGTTTTTT
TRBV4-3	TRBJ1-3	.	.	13	CASSQDIRSTIYF	TGCGCCAGCAGCCAAGATATTAGGAGCACCATATATTTT
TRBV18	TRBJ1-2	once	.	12	CASSPSSDGYTF	TGTGCCAGCTCCCCATCAAGTGATGGCTACACCTTC
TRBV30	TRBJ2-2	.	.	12	CAGQRGPGELFF	TGTGCCGGGCAGAGGGGACCCGGGGAGCTGTTTTTT
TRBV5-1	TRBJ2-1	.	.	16	CASSPQTRKKGNEQFF	TGCGCCAGCAGCCCCCAAACAAGAAAAAAGGGGAATGAGCAGTTCTTC
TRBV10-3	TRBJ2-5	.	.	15	CAISADREGVETQYF	TGTGCCATCAGTGCAGACAGGGAGGGGGTTGAGACCCAGTACTTC
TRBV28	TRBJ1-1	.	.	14	CASSSRRANTEAFF	TGTGCCAGCAGTTCCCGCCGGGCAAACACTGAAGCTTTCTTT
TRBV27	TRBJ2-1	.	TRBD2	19	CASSPRTSGTRGAYNEQFF	TGTGCCAGCAGTCCGCGGACTAGCGGGACTAGAGGGGCCTACAATGAGCAGTTCTTC
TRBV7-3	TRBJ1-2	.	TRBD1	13	CASRGQGGYGYTF	TGTGCCAGCCGAGGACAGGGTGGCTATGGCTACACCTTC
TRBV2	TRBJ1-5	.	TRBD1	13	CASRSTGRGGGHF	TGTGCCAGCAGGTCGACAGGGAGAGGCGGGGGGCATTTT
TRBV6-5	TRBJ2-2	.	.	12	CASGREGGELFF	TGTGCCAGCGGGAGAGAGGGGGGGGAGCTGTTTTTT
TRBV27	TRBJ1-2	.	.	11	CASGTSYGYTF	TGTGCCAGTGGGACTTCTTATGGCTACACCTTC
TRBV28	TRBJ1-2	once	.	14	CASSITTTNGGYTF	TGTGCCAGCAGTATAACCACCACGAATGGGGGCTACACCTTC
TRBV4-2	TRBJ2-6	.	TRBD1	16	CASSHAGGSGANVLTF	TGTGCCAGCAGCCATGCAGGGGGCTCTGGGGCCAACGTCCTGACTTTC
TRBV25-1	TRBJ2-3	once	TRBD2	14	CASSVREYTDTQYF	TGTGCCAGCAGTGTGCGGGAGTACACAGATACGCAGTATTTT
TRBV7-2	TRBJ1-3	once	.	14	CASSAIYSGNTIYF	TGTGCCAGCAGCGCCATCTACTCTGGAAACACCATATATTTT
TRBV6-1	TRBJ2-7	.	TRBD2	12	CASRLAGFEQYF	TGTGCCAGTCGACTAGCGGGATTCGAGCAGTACTTC
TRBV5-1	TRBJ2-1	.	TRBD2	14	CASSNSGRDNEQFF	TGCGCCAGCAGCAATAGCGGGAGGGACAATGAGCAGTTCTTC
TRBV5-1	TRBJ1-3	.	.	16	CASSTGPFQQGNTIYF	TGCGCCAGCAGCACAGGACCTTTTCAGCAAGGAAACACCATATATTTT